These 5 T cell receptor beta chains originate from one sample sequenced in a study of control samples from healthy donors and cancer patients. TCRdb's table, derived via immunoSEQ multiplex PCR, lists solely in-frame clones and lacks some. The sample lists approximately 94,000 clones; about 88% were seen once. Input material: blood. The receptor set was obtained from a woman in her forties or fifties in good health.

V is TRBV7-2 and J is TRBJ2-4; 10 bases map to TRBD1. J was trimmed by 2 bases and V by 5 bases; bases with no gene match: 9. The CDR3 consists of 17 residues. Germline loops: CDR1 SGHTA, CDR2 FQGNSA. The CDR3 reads CASSTLTGGVSKNIQYF. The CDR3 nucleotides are TGTGCCAGCAGCACCTTGACAGGGGGCGTATCCAAAAACATTCAGTACTTC.

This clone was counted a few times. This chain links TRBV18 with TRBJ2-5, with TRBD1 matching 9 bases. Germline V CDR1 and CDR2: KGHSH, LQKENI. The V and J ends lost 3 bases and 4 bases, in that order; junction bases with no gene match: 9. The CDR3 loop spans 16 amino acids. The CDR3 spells CASSPVQGARRETQYF. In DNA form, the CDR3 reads TGTGCCAGCTCACCTGTACAGGGGGCGCGAAGAGAGACCCAGTACTTC.

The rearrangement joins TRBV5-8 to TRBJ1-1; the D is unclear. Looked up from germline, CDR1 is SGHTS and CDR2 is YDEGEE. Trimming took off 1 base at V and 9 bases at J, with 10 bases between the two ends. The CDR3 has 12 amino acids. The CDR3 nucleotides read TGTGCCAGCAGCTTGTGGATGGGTAAAGCTTTCTTT. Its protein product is CASSLWMGKAFF.

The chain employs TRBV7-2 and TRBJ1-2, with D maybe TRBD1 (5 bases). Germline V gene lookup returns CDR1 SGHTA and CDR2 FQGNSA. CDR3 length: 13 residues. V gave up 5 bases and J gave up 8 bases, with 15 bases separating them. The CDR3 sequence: CASSGQGGDGYTF. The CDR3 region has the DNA TGTGCCAGCAGCGGCCAGGGCGGGGACGGCTACACCTTC.

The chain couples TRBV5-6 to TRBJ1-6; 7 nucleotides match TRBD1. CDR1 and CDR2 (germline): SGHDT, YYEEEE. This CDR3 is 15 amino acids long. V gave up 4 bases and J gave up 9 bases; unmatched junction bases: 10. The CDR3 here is CASSNRQGTGSPLHF. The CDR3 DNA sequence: TGTGCCAGCAGCAACCGACAGGGAACGGGTTCACCCCTCCACTTT. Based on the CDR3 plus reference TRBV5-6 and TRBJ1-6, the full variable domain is DAGVTQSPTHLIKTRGQQVTLRCSPKSGHDTVSWYQQALGQGPQFIFQYYEEEERQRGNFPDRFSGHQFPNYSSELNVNALLLGDSALYLCASSNRQGTGSPLHFGNGTRLTVT.